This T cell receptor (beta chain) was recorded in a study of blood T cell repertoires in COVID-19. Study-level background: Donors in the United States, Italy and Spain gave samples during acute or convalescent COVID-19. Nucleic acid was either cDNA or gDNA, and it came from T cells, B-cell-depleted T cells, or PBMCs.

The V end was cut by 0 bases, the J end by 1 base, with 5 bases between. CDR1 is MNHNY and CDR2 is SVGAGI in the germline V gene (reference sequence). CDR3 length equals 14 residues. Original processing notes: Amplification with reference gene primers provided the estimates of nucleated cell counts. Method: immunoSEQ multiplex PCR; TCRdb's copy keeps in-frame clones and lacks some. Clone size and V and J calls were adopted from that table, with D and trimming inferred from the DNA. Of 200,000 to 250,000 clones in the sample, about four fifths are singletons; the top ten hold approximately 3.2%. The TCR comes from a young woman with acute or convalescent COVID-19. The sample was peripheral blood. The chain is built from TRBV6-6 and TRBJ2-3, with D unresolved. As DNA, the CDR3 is TGTGCCAGCAGTTACTCGGCCGGCACAGATACGCAGTATTTT. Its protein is CASSYSAGTDTQYF.